The source of this T cell receptor beta chain is a study of CD8 T cells in ankylosing spondylitis. Study results and caveats: For ankylosing spondylitis blood, a TCR beta motif of 7 or 8 highly homologous variants appeared characteristic.

Each CDR3 protein gets one entry after TCRdb re-called the 5' RACE reads with MiXCR. Among 750,000 to 850,000 distinct CDR3 sequences listed, 12% were seen once. This clonotype was seen a few times. Its target is unknown. Per the germline V gene, CDR1 is SEHNR and CDR2 is FQNEAQ (reference sequence). V was trimmed by 3 bases and J by 3 bases, leaving 14 bases between them. This CDR3 has 15 residues. The chain uses TRBV7-9 and TRBJ1-2; TRBD1 is a possible D gene (5 bases). Sequencing was performed on blood, either unsorted or a sorted T cell fraction (not recorded which). The source of this sequence is a male donor with ankylosing spondylitis. The chain's CDR3 is CASSLAGRGDYGYTF. The DNA of the CDR3 is TGTGCCAGCAGCTTGGCGGGGCGAGGAGACTATGGCTACACCTTC.